This T cell receptor beta chain is drawn from a study of CD4+ T cells in melanoma. A word on this clone: Its antigen is unknown.

With V trimmed by 4 bases and J by 1 base, 4 bases remained unmatched. Per the germline V gene, CDR1 is SGHRS and CDR2 is YFSETQ. The CDR3 covers 14 residues. Some clones are missing from TCRdb's copy, which holds only in-frame ones; the method was immunoSEQ multiplex PCR. The data hold tens of thousands of clones, with 55% to 75% observed a single time. Study outcomes and limitations: Reportedly, melanoma neoantigen-specific CD4+ T cells showed varied differentiation states. A reported correlation linked neoantigen-specific CD4+ T cells to CD8+, macrophage and B cell function.

Sequenced: tumor tissue. This chain uses TRBV5-1 with TRBJ1-1; 7 positions agree with TRBD1. The receptor was isolated from a human donor with melanoma. The CDR3 reads CASSPGQPNTEAFF. In nucleotides, the CDR3 is TGCGCCAGCAGCCCGGGACAGCCGAACACTGAAGCTTTCTTT.